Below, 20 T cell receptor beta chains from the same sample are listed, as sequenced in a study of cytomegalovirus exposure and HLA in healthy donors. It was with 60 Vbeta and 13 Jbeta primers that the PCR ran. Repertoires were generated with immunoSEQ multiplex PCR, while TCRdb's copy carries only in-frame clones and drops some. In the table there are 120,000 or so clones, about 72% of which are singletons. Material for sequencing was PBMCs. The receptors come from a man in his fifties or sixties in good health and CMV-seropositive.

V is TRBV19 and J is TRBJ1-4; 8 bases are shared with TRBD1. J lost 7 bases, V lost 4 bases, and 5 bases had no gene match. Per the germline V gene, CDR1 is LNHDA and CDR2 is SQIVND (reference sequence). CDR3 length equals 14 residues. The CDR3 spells CASSTGQGPEKLFF. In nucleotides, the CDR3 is TGTGCCAGTAGTACAGGACAGGGACCTGAAAAACTGTTTTTT.

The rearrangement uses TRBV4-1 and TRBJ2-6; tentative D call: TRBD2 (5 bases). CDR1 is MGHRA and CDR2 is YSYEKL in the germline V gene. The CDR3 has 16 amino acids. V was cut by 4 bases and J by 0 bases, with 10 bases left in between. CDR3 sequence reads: CASSREGSSGANVLTF. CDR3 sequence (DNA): TGCGCCAGCAGCCGGGAAGGGAGCTCTGGGGCCAACGTCCTGACTTTC.

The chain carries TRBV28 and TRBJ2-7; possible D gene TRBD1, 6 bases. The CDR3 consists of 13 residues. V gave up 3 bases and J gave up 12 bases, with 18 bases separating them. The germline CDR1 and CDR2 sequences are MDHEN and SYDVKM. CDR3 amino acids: CASSFHQQGRLYF. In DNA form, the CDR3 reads TGTGCCAGCAGTTTTCACCAACAGGGTCGACTGTACTTC.

The CDR3 loop is CASSPPGRGYTF. CDR3 DNA: TGTGCCAGCAGCCCACCGGGTAGGGGCTACACCTTC. The rearrangement links TRBV7-9 to TRBJ1-2; D not resolved. The V end was cut by 5 bases, the J end by 8 bases, with 12 bases between. The CDR3 length is 12 residues. From germline, CDR1 is SEHNR and CDR2 FQNEAQ (reference sequence).

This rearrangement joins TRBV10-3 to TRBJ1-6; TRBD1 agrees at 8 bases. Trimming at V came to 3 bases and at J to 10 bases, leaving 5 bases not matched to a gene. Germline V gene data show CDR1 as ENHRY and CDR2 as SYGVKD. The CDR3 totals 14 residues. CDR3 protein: CAISESRGQSPLHF. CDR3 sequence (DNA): TGTGCCATCAGTGAAAGCAGGGGGCAATCACCCCTCCACTTT.

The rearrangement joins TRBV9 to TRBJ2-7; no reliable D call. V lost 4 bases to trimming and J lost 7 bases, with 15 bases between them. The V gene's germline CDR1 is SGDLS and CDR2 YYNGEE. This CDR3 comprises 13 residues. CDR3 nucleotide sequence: TGTGCCAGCAGCCCCCAAAACAGTCTAGAGCAGTACTTC. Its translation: CASSPQNSLEQYF.

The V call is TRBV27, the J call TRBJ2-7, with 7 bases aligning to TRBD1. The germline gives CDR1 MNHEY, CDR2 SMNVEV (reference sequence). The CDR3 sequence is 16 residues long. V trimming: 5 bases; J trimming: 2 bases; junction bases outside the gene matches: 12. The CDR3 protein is CASSRNNRGSPYEQYF. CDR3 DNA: TGTGCCAGCAGTCGCAATAACAGGGGCAGCCCCTACGAGCAGTACTTC.

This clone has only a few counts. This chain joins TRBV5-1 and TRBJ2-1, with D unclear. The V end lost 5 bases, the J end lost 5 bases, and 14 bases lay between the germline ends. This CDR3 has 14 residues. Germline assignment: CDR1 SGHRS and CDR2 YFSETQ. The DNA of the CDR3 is TGCGCCAGCAGGGAAGGCCAGGTAGACAATGAGCAGTTCTTC. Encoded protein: CASREGQVDNEQFF.

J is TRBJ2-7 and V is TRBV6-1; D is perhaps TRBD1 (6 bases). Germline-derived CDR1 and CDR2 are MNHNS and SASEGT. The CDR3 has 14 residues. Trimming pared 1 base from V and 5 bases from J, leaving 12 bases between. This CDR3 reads CASSEVRRGNEQYF. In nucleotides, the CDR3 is TGTGCCAGCAGTGAAGTTCGCAGGGGAAACGAGCAGTACTTC.

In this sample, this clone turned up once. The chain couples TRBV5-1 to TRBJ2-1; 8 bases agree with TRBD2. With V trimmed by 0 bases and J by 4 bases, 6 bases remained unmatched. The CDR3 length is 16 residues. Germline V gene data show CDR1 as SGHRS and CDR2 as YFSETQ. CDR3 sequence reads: CASSLDAGRVYNEQFF. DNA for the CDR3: TGCGCCAGCAGCTTGGACGCCGGGAGGGTTTACAATGAGCAGTTCTTC.

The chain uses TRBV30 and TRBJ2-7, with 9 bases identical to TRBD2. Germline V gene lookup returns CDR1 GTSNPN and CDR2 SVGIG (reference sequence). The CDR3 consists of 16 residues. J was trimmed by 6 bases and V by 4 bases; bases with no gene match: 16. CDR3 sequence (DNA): TGTGCCTGGACCGCTACCTTGGCGGGAGGGTCTTCCGAGCAGTACTTC. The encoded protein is CAWTATLAGGSSEQYF.

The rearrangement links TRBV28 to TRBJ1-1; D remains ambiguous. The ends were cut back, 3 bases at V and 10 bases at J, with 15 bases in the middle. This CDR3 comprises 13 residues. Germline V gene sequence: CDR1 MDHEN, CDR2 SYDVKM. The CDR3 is CASSLGAPAGAFF. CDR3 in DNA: TGTGCCAGCAGTTTGGGAGCACCCGCGGGAGCTTTCTTT.

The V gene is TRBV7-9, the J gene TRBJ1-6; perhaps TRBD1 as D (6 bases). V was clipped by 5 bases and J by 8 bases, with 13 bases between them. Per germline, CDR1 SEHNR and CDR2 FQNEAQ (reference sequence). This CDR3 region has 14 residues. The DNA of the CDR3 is TGTGCCAGCAGCCTAGGGGGACACCATTCACCCCTCCACTTT. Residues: CASSLGGHHSPLHF.

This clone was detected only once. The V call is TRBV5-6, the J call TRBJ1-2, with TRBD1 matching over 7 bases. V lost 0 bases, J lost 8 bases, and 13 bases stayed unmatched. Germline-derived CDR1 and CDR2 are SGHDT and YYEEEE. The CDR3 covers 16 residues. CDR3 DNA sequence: TGTGCCAGCAGCTTGGGTTCCTTGGGACAGCGAGGGGGCTACACCTTC. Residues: CASSLGSLGQRGGYTF. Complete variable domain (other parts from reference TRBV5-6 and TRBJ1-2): DAGVTQSPTHLIKTRGQQVTLRCSPKSGHDTVSWYQQALGQGPQFIFQYYEEEERQRGNFPDRFSGHQFPNYSSELNVNALLLGDSALYLCASSLGSLGQRGGYTFGSGTRLTVV.

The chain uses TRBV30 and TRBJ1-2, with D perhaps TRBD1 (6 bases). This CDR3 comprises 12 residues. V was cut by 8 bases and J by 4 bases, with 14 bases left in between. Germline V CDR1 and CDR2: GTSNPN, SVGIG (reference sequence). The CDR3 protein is CATNPGVYGYTF. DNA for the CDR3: TGTGCCACGAACCCAGGGGTCTATGGCTACACCTTC. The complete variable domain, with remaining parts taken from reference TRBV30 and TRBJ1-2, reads SQTIHQWPATLVQPVGSPLSLECTVEGTSNPNLYWYRQAAGRGLQLLFYSVGIGQISSEVPQNLSASRPQDRQFILSSKKLLLSDSGFYLCATNPGVYGYTFGSGTRLTVV.

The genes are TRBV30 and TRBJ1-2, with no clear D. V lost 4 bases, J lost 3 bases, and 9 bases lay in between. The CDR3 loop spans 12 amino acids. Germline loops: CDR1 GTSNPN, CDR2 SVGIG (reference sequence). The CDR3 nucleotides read TGTGCCTGGAACGCGGGATACTATGGCTACACCTTC. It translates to CAWNAGYYGYTF.

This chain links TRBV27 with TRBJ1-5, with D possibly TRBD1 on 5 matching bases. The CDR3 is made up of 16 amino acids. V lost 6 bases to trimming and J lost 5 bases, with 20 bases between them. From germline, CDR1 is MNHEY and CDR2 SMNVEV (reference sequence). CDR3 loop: CASRWGGNHGDQPQHF. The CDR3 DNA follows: TGTGCCAGCAGATGGGGGGGGAACCATGGGGATCAGCCCCAGCATTTT.

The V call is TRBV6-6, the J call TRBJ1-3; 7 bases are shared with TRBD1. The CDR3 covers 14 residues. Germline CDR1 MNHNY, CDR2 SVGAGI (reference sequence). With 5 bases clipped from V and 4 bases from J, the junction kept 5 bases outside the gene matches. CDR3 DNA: TGTGCCAGCAGTGGGCAGGGGGAAGGAAACACCATATATTTT. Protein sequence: CASSGQGEGNTIYF.

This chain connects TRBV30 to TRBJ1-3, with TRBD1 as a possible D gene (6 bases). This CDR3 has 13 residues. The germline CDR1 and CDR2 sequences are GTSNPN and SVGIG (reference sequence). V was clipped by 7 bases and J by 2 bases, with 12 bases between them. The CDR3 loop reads CAFGQTTGNTIYF. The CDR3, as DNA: TGTGCCTTTGGACAGACTACTGGAAACACCATATATTTT.

The CDR3 DNA reads as TGTGCCAGCAGCAGAGCAGGTAGCTCTGGAAACACCATATATTTT. Its translation: CASSRAGSSGNTIYF. This sequence joins TRBV28 and TRBJ1-3; D unclear. Germline V lookup: CDR1 MDHEN, CDR2 SYDVKM. The germline V and J ends were trimmed by 6 bases and 0 bases, with 12 bases remaining between them. The CDR3 runs 15 residues.